This T cell receptor (beta chain) was retrieved from a study of cytomegalovirus exposure and HLA in healthy donors. Study-wide points: Rare TCR sequences dominated, though some public TCRs recurred in many donors.

The donors were part of the validation cohort, which consisted of some 120 subjects and was separate from the first cohort of 666 subjects. Details on this clone: Its antigen is unknown.

Only in-frame clones appear in the TCRdb table, and some are missing; sequencing was by immunoSEQ multiplex PCR. Of roughly 300,000 clones listed, approximately 90% are singletons. The sequence was collected from a woman aged 30 to 39 in good health and CMV-seropositive. Input material: PBMCs.

The CDR3 nucleotides read TGTGCCAGCACCTTTCCGGGACAGGGGTACGAGCAGTACTTC. This encodes CASTFPGQGYEQYF. The chain recombines TRBV28 with TRBJ2-7; 10 bases are shared with TRBD1. The CDR3 contains 14 residues. Germline V CDR1 and CDR2: MDHEN, SYDVKM. Trimming cost V 7 bases and J 4 bases; bases outside gene matches: 7.